This T cell receptor (beta chain) was observed in a study of blood T cell repertoires in COVID-19. Whole-study context: PBMCs, B-cell-depleted T cells, or T cells provided the cDNA or gDNA that made up the material.

Libraries were prepared by immunoSEQ multiplex PCR; TCRdb keeps only in-frame clonotypes and omits some of them. The sample includes 30,000 to 35,000 clones, approximately 86% of them seen just once. The germline V gene has CDR1 MNHEY and CDR2 SMNVEV (reference sequence). The ends were cut back, 8 bases at V and 4 bases at J, with 15 bases in the middle. The CDR3 totals 14 residues. Input material: peripheral blood. This TCR came from a man between 60 and 75 years old with COVID-19, enrolled during active disease. The chain links TRBV27 to TRBJ2-1; tentatively, D is TRBD2 (6 bases). CDR3 DNA: TGTGCCAGCTCTAAACTAGCACTTTACAATGAGCAGTTCTTC. This encodes CASSKLALYNEQFF.